This passage covers 19 T cell receptor beta chains from one sample sequenced in a study of blood T cell repertoires in COVID-19. Clones were read by immunoSEQ multiplex PCR, and TCRdb kept only the in-frame ones, dropping some. The profile shows a few hundred thousand clones, around nine tenths of them singletons. What was sequenced was peripheral blood. The receptors were sampled from a human donor in a cohort sampled during active COVID-19.

This clone was detected once. CDR3 region: CASSDTGSSYQETQYF. The CDR3 region has the DNA TGTGCCAGCAGCGATACCGGGTCCTCGTACCAAGAGACCCAGTACTTC. This rearrangement joins TRBV7-9 to TRBJ2-5; D ambiguous. CDR1 and CDR2 (germline): SEHNR, FQNEAQ (reference sequence). CDR3 size: 16 residues. Between the trimmed V and J ends, which lost 5 bases and 0 bases, there was a span of 16 bases.

The chain couples TRBV5-1 to TRBJ2-5, with 9 nucleotides matching TRBD2. Germline V CDR1 and CDR2: SGHRS, YFSETQ. This CDR3 is 15 amino acids long. After removal of 2 bases from V and 4 bases from J, the junction contained 6 bases not matched to a gene. CDR3 sequence reads: CASSLLAGARETQYF. Here the CDR3 DNA reads TGCGCCAGCAGCTTATTAGCGGGGGCGCGAGAGACCCAGTACTTC.

The V gene is TRBV30, the J gene TRBJ1-5; D is unclear. CDR1 is GTSNPN and CDR2 is SVGIG in the germline V gene (reference sequence). V lost 0 bases and J 3 bases, leaving 12 bases between the germline ends. The CDR3 is made up of 15 amino acids. CDR3 sequence reads: CAWSVPGRANQPQHF. In DNA form, the CDR3 reads TGTGCCTGGAGTGTACCGGGGAGGGCCAATCAGCCCCAGCATTTT.

The DNA for the CDR3 is TGTGCCAGCCAACCGGGATACAACACTGAAGCTTTCTTT. It is translated as CASQPGYNTEAFF. The chain joins TRBV27 to TRBJ1-1; the D is unclear. The V gene lost 8 bases and the J gene lost 2 bases, with 12 bases spanning the gap. Germline CDR1 and CDR2: MNHEY and SMNVEV (reference sequence). This CDR3 spans 13 amino acids.

The chain uses TRBV11-3 and TRBJ2-1; 9 bases line up with TRBD2. The ends lost 5 bases at V and 3 bases at J; junction bases unmatched: 5. The CDR3 is 15 amino acids. CDR1 is SGHNT, CDR2 YENEEA, per germline. DNA of the CDR3: TGTGCCAGCAGCCCCGGCGGGGGGGTCTACAATGAGCAGTTCTTC. It codes for CASSPGGGVYNEQFF. The whole variable domain, remainder taken from reference TRBV11-3 and TRBJ2-1, is EAGVVQSPRYKIIEKKQPVAFWCNPISGHNTLYWYLQNLGQGPELLIRYENEEAVDDSQLPKDRFSAERLKGVDSTLKIQPAELGDSAVYLCASSPGGGVYNEQFFGPGTRLTVL.

The CDR3 DNA reads TGTGCCGCAAGAACTAGCGGGGTCACAGATACGCAGTATTTT. It yields the protein CAARTSGVTDTQYF. This chain links TRBV5-8 with TRBJ2-3; 10 positions match TRBD2. The CDR3 is made up of 14 amino acids. Germline assignment: CDR1 SGHTS and CDR2 YDEGEE. Trimming took 10 bases from V and 2 from J; bases not matched to a gene: 7.

The V call is TRBV14, the J call TRBJ1-2; D call uncertain. Germline CDR1 and CDR2: SGHDN and FVKESK. CDR3 length: 13 residues. Trimming cost V 3 bases and J 5 bases, with 10 bases left between them. In DNA form, the CDR3 reads TGTGCCAGCAGCCACGACTTGCGATATGGCTACACCTTC. It yields the protein CASSHDLRYGYTF.

V is TRBV19 and J is TRBJ1-5; D is unresolved. V lost 4 bases to trimming and J lost 9 bases, with 10 bases between them. The length of the CDR3 is 12 residues. From germline, CDR1 is LNHDA and CDR2 SQIVND (reference sequence). In nucleotides, the CDR3 is TGTGCCAGTAGTAAGGGAGTCGGGCCCCAGCATTTT. It yields the protein CASSKGVGPQHF.

This chain joins TRBV6-6 and TRBJ1-4, with D unresolved. Germline V gene data show CDR1 as MNHNY and CDR2 as SVGAGI (reference sequence). The CDR3 length is 15 residues. V was shortened by 0 bases and J by 7 bases, with 12 bases between the two germline ends. CDR3 region: CASSYSKQSGEKLFF. For the CDR3, the DNA is TGTGCCAGCAGTTACTCGAAGCAAAGCGGTGAAAAACTGTTTTTT.

The rearrangement uses TRBV6-2 or TRBV6-3 and TRBJ2-1; D may be TRBD2 (5 bases). This CDR3 has 11 residues. Trimming removed 5 bases at V and 12 bases at J, with 11 bases between. Germline assignment: CDR1 MNHEY and CDR2 SVGEGT. The CDR3 here is CASSGARVQFF. The CDR3 DNA sequence: TGTGCCAGCAGTGGCGCGCGGGTGCAGTTCTTC.

The gene calls are TRBV7-8 and TRBJ2-3; TRBD2 agrees at 7 bases. The J segment lost 7 bases and the V segment lost 5 bases, leaving 15 bases of the junction unmatched. The germline V gene has CDR1 SGHVS and CDR2 FQNEAQ. The CDR3 has 16 residues. The CDR3 protein is CASSQPGTTLGYTQYF. The CDR3 region has the DNA TGTGCCAGCAGCCAACCCGGGACTACCCTCGGGTATACGCAGTATTTT.

The chain employs TRBV19 and TRBJ2-7; 9 positions agree with TRBD1. CDR1 is LNHDA and CDR2 is SQIVND in the germline V gene (reference sequence). The CDR3 runs to 16 residues. V dropped 1 base and J dropped 4; count of bases not matched to a gene: 8. The CDR3 coding sequence is TGTGCCAGTAGTATAGTCCCGATGGACAGGGGATACGAGCAGTACTTC. Its protein product is CASSIVPMDRGYEQYF. The full variable domain, rest sourced from reference TRBV19 and TRBJ2-7, is DGGITQSPKYLFRKEGQNVTLSCEQNLNHDAMYWYRQDPGQGLRLIYYSQIVNDFQKGDIAEGYSVSREKKESFPLTVTSAQKNPTAFYLCASSIVPMDRGYEQYFGPGTRLTVT.

The rearrangement joins TRBV5-1 to TRBJ1-1; D is unresolved. Trimming took off 0 bases at V and 8 bases at J, with 11 bases between the two ends. In germline, CDR1 is SGHRS, CDR2 YFSETQ. This CDR3 contains 13 residues. CDR3: CASSLVLTGEAFF. CDR3 DNA sequence: TGCGCCAGCAGCTTGGTATTGACTGGAGAAGCTTTCTTT.

This sequence joins TRBV9 and TRBJ1-1; TRBD1 might be the D (5 bases). Germline V gene lookup returns CDR1 SGDLS and CDR2 YYNGEE. Trimming cost V 0 bases and J 6 bases, with 15 bases left between them. This CDR3 is built from 15 residues. CDR3 in amino acids: CASSVGVTGSSEAFF. Written as DNA, the CDR3 is TGTGCCAGCAGCGTAGGGGTAACAGGCTCCTCTGAAGCTTTCTTT.

The V and J genes are TRBV10-3 and TRBJ1-1; no reliable D call. The CDR3 consists of 14 residues. The germline V gene encodes CDR1 ENHRY and CDR2 SYGVKD. With 0 bases removed from V and 1 base from J, the gap between germline ends came to 6 bases. The DNA for the CDR3 is TGTGCCATCAGTGAGTCGTTACAGAACACTGAAGCTTTCTTT. It codes for CAISESLQNTEAFF.

J is TRBJ2-2 and V is TRBV6-4; perhaps TRBD2 as D (5 bases). With 5 bases removed from V and 4 bases from J, the gap between germline ends came to 11 bases. Looked up from germline, CDR1 is MRHNA and CDR2 is SNTAGT. The CDR3 consists of 14 residues. Here the CDR3 DNA reads TGTGCCAGCAGTATGGAGGCGGGCACCGGGGAGCTGTTTTTT. Translated, it gives CASSMEAGTGELFF.

The chain is built from TRBV6-4 and TRBJ1-1, with D perhaps TRBD1 (5 bases). There are 13 residues in the CDR3. In germline, CDR1 is MRHNA, CDR2 SNTAGT. V lost 3 bases and J 6 bases, leaving 11 bases between the germline ends. CDR3: CASSDRAGAEAFF. DNA for the CDR3: TGTGCCAGCAGTGATCGGGCGGGGGCTGAAGCTTTCTTT.

The V call is TRBV4-1, the J call TRBJ2-7; 13 nucleotides match TRBD2. Germline values: CDR1 MGHRA, CDR2 YSYEKL. Trimming took 4 bases from V and 5 from J; bases not matched to a gene: 5. The CDR3 has 15 amino acids. CDR3 bases: TGCGCCAGCAGCCCGCGGACTAGCGGGAGCAACGAGCAGTACTTC. Encoded protein: CASSPRTSGSNEQYF.

V usage is TRBV18 and J usage is TRBJ1-5; TRBD1 matches 10 bases. CDR3 length equals 14 residues. Germline assignment: CDR1 KGHSH and CDR2 LQKENI. The ends lost 6 bases at V and 5 bases at J; junction bases unmatched: 4. CDR3 protein: CASSAGTGDQPQHF. The CDR3 coding sequence is TGTGCCAGCTCTGCCGGGACAGGGGATCAGCCCCAGCATTTT.